This record looks at one T cell receptor beta chain sequence and its context. What it binds is not known. This CDR3 has 13 amino acids. Germline CDR1 is KGHSH and CDR2 is LQKENI. Trimming removed 0 bases from V and 4 bases from J, with 7 bases in between. These data are taken from a study of T cell responses to AZD1222 COVID-19 vaccine. General study results and limits: Donors were largely white British and mainly female; clonal diversity was possibly underestimated. Epitopes outside B.1.351 and B.1.1.7 mutated regions reportedly drew nearly half of spike TCRs.

Sequencing was performed with immunoSEQ multiplex PCR; in TCRdb, only in-frame clones are kept and a portion is missing. The table has roughly 150,000 clones, about 90% seen once. The TCR was taken from an adult who received the AZD1222 COVID-19 vaccine. Source: peripheral blood, taken 28 days after the second AZD1222 dose. The chain couples TRBV18 to TRBJ2-7; D unclear. CDR3 DNA: TGTGCCAGCTCACCACCACAGCAGTACGAGCAGTACTTC. Translation gives CASSPPQQYEQYF.